The rows below give T cell receptor beta chains drawn from one sample of a study of blood T cell repertoires in COVID-19. Generated by immunoSEQ multiplex PCR, the TCRdb table keeps only in-frame clones and is missing some. The data hold some 96,000 clones, with roughly 90% observed a single time. Sequences were obtained from peripheral blood. Receptors were obtained from a man of 80 years or more with acute or convalescent COVID-19. Each CDR3 is given with its conserved first and last residue. The D gene is left open where the match is weak. The size field is filled for only some rows; it gives once, few, many or a size class.

>NA|NA|TRBJ2-7|TRBV7-2
CASSFNSGPYEQYF
TGTGCCAGCAGCTTTAACTCAGGGCCGTACGAGCAGTACTTC
>NA|TRBD2|TRBJ2-3|TRBV2
CASSELAGSTDTQYF
TGTGCCAGCAGTGAGTTAGCGGGAAGCACAGATACGCAGTATTTT
>NA|TRBD2|TRBJ2-3|TRBV6-1
CASSELGLAGAGTDTQYF
TGTGCCAGCAGTGAATTGGGGCTAGCGGGAGCGGGCACAGATACGCAGTATTTT
>NA|TRBD1|TRBJ2-7|TRBV5-4
CASSKGTGESYEQYF
TGTGCCAGCAGCAAAGGGACAGGGGAAAGCTACGAGCAGTACTTC
>NA|NA|TRBJ2-3|TRBV7-3
CASSNRRAGTDTQYF
TGTGCCAGCAGCAATCGCAGGGCCGGCACAGATACGCAGTATTTT
>few|NA|TRBJ1-4|TRBV9
CASSPRGDNEKLFF
TGTGCCAGCAGCCCTCGGGGGGATAATGAAAAACTGTTTTTT
>NA|NA|TRBJ2-1|TRBV14
CASSPQGRRQFF
TGTGCCAGCAGCCCCCAGGGTCGGAGGCAGTTCTTC
>NA|NA|TRBJ2-3|TRBV25-1
CASSEREGDTQYF
TGTGCCAGCAGTGAGCGCGAGGGAGATACGCAGTATTTT
>NA|NA|TRBJ2-1|TRBV27
CASFDRASYNEQFF
TGTGCCAGCTTCGACAGAGCCTCCTACAATGAGCAGTTCTTC
>NA|TRBD1|TRBJ2-7|TRBV7-3
CASSSKGGTGLGEQYF
TGTGCCAGCAGCTCCAAGGGCGGGACAGGGCTAGGCGAGCAGTACTTC
>NA|TRBD2|TRBJ2-7|TRBV6-6
CASSPTAPSLLAGGTYEQYF
TGTGCCAGCAGCCCCACCGCTCCATCTCTACTAGCGGGAGGAACCTACGAGCAGTACTTC
>once|TRBD1|TRBJ2-2|TRBV19
CASSSRGWNGELFF
TGTGCCAGTAGTTCCAGGGGGTGGAACGGGGAGCTGTTTTTT
>NA|NA|TRBJ2-1|TRBV11-3
CASSLEAGGSYNEQFF
TGTGCCAGCAGCTTAGAGGCAGGGGGGTCCTACAATGAGCAGTTCTTC
>once|NA|TRBJ2-7|TRBV5-1
CASSKRRGIYEQYF
TGCGCCAGCAGTAAGCGACGCGGGATCTACGAGCAGTACTTC
>NA|TRBD2|TRBJ2-3|TRBV7-8
CASSFTSGRVTDTQYF
TGTGCCAGCAGCTTTACTAGCGGGAGGGTTACAGATACGCAGTATTTT
>NA|TRBD2|TRBJ2-1|TRBV2
CASSEASGRGNEQFF
TGTGCCAGCAGTGAGGCTAGCGGGAGAGGCAATGAGCAGTTCTTC
>NA|NA|TRBJ2-5|TRBV7-8
CASSPFRETQYF
TGTGCCAGCAGCCCGTTCAGGGAAACCCAGTACTTC
>NA|NA|TRBJ2-7|TRBV28
CASSLRGGRGIYEQYF
TGTGCCAGCAGTTTAAGGGGGGGCAGGGGAATTTACGAGCAGTACTTC
>NA|TRBD1|TRBJ1-1|TRBV28
CASKGQGEIVFF
TGTGCCAGCAAAGGACAGGGCGAGATCGTTTTCTTT
>NA|TRBD2|TRBJ2-2|TRBV7-2
CASSLVFGLAGSGELFF
TGTGCCAGCAGCTTAGTATTTGGCCTAGCGGGATCTGGGGAGCTGTTTTTT
>few|NA|TRBJ2-3|TRBV18
CASSPNTGSQDTQYF
TGTGCCAGCTCACCGAATACAGGTTCCCAAGATACGCAGTATTTT
>once|TRBD2|TRBJ2-1|TRBV6-4
CASSLQPSGSPNEQFF
TGTGCCAGCAGCCTCCAACCTAGCGGGAGCCCAAATGAGCAGTTCTTC
>NA|TRBD1|TRBJ1-2|TRBV7-2
CASSLGGRGRGGYTF
TGTGCCAGCAGCTTAGGAGGCAGGGGGCGCGGTGGCTACACCTTC
>once|TRBD1|TRBJ2-5|TRBV28
CASSSTGDIQETQYF
TGTGCCAGCAGTTCCACAGGGGACATCCAAGAGACCCAGTACTTC
>once|TRBD1|TRBJ2-2|TRBV7-9
CASSFVRGRTGELFF
TGTGCCAGCAGCTTTGTCAGGGGGCGCACCGGGGAGCTGTTTTTT
>once|NA|TRBJ2-1|TRBV4-1
CASSQENYYNEQFF
TGCGCCAGCAGCCAAGAGAACTACTACAATGAGCAGTTCTTC
>NA|NA|TRBJ2-5|TRBV2
CASSRGETQYF
TGTGCCAGCAGCAGGGGTGAGACCCAGTACTTC
>few|NA|TRBJ2-2|TRBV30
CAWRLMGLTGELFF
TGTGCCTGGAGGCTGATGGGACTTACCGGGGAGCTGTTTTTT
>NA|NA|TRBJ1-1|TRBV24-1
CATSGKQGGSYTEAFF
TGTGCCACCAGTGGAAAACAGGGTGGTTCATACACTGAAGCTTTCTTT
>NA|NA|TRBJ1-4|TRBV29-1
CSVTGTTNEKLFF
TGCAGCGTTACGGGGACAACTAATGAAAAACTGTTTTTT
>once|NA|TRBJ2-5|TRBV28
CASQPTQETQYF
TGTGCCAGCCAACCTACCCAAGAGACCCAGTACTTC
>few|TRBD1|TRBJ2-3|TRBV19
CASSPRDRGRTDTQYF
TGTGCCAGTAGTCCCCGGGACAGGGGGCGGACAGATACGCAGTATTTT
>NA|NA|TRBJ1-1|TRBV28
CASSLSGFNTEAFF
TGTGCCAGCAGTTTGTCGGGGTTCAACACTGAAGCTTTCTTT
>NA|TRBD1|TRBJ2-7|TRBV23-1
CASSHPGQGVDYEQYF
TGCGCCAGCAGTCACCCGGGACAGGGGGTTGACTACGAGCAGTACTTC
>NA|NA|TRBJ2-1|TRBV3-1/TRBV3-2
CASSPTRGGSVRSYNEQFF
TGTGCCAGCAGCCCCACTCGGGGAGGTAGCGTAAGGTCCTACAATGAGCAGTTCTTC